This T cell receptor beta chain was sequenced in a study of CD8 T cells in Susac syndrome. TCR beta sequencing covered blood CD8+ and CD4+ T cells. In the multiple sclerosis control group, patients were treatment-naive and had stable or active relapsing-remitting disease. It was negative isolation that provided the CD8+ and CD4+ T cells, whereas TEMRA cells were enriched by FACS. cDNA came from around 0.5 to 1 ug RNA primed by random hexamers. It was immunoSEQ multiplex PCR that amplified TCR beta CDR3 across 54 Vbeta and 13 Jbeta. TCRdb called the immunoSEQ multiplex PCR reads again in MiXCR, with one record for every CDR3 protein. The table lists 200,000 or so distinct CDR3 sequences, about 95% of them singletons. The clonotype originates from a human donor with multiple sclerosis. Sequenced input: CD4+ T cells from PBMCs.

Here the CDR3 DNA reads TGTGCCAGCAGCTTTTTTGCCTCCCAAGCCTACAATGAGCAGTTCTTC. It is translated as CASSFFASQAYNEQFF. The chain carries TRBV7-3 and TRBJ2-1; the D is unclear. The CDR3 is made up of 16 amino acids. Germline CDR1 SGHTA, CDR2 FQGTGA. Trimming took 3 bases from V and 2 from J, leaving 14 bases between them.